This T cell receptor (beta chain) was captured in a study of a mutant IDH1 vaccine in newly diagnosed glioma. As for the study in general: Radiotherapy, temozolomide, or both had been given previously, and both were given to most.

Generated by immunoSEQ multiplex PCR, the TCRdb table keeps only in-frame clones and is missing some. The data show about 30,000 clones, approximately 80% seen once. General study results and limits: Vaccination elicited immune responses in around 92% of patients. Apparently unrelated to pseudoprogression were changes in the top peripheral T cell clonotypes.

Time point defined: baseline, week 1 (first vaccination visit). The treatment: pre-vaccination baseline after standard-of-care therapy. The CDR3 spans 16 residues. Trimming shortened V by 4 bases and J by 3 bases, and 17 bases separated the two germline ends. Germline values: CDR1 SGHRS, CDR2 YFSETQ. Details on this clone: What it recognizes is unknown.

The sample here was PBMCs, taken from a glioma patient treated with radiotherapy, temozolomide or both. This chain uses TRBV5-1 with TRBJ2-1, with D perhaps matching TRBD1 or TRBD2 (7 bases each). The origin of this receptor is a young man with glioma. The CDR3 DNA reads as TGCGCCAGCAGCCCCGCCAGGGGGGGGTTCTACAATGAGCAGTTCTTC. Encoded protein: CASSPARGGFYNEQFF.